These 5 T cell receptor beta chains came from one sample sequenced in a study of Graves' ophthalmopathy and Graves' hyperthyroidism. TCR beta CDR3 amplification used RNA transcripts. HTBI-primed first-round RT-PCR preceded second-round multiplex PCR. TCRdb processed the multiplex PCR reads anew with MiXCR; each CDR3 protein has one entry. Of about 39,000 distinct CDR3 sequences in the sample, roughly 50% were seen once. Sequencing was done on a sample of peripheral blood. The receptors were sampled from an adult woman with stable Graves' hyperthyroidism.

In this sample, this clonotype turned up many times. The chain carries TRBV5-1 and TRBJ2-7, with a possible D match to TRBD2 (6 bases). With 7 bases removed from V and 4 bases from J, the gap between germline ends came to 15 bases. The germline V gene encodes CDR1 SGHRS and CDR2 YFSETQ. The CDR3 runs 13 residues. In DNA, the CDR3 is TGCGCCAGCGCCTCCCGGGGGATATACGAGCAGTACTTC. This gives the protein CASASRGIYEQYF.

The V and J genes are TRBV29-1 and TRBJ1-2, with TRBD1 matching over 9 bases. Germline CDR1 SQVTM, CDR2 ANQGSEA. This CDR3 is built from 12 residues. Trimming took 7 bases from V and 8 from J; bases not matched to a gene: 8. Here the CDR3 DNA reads TGCAGCGCCCTCGGGACAGGGAAAGGCTACACCTTC. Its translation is CSALGTGKGYTF.

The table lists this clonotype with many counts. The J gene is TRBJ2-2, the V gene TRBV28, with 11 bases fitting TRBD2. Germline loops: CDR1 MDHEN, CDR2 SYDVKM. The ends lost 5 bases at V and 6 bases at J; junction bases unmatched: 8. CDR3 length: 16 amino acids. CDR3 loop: CASSRPLAGASGELFF. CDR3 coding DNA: TGTGCCAGCAGTCGACCACTAGCGGGAGCATCCGGGGAGCTGTTTTTT.

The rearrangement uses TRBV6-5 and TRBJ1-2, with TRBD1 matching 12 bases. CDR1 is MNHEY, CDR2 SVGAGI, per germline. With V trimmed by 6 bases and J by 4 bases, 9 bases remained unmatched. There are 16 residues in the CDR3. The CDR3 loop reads CASSVVGTGGTYGYTF. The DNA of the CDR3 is TGTGCCAGCAGCGTAGTAGGGACAGGGGGCACCTATGGCTACACCTTC.

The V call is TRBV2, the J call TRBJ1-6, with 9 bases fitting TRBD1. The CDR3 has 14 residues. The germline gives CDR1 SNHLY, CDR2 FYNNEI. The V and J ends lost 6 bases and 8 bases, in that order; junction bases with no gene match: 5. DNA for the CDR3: TGTGCCAGCAGCCAAGGGACAGGGTATTCACCCCTCCACTTT. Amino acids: CASSQGTGYSPLHF.